This T cell receptor (beta chain) was profiled in a study of T cells in Graves' hyperthyroidism and ophthalmopathy (dated by TCRdb to between 2018 and 2021). Background on the whole study: Peripheral blood was sampled at the time of initial diagnosis, prior to any treatment. Once sampling was done, hyperthyroidism patients were given methimazole at a starting dose of 30 mg daily, whereas ophthalmopathy patients were given high-dose intravenous methylprednisolone. In addition, the study compared T-cell repertoires in thyroid tissue and in blood from about 6 Graves' hyperthyroidism patients. Whether ophthalmopathy could be predicted prospectively was tested in an independent validation cohort made up of some 20 hyperthyroidism patients plus 17 patients who later progressed to ophthalmopathy. The paper describes TCR Vbeta CDR3 sequencing of 120 to 150 peripheral blood samples, made up of some 40 ophthalmopathy patients, approximately 76 hyperthyroidism patients and roughly 17 progressor patients. For training and testing, the 100 or so patients in the discovery cohort were randomly divided in a 7:3 ratio. To identify TCR V-J signatures that set the groups apart, the researchers used a discovery cohort of approximately 98 patients, made up of roughly 40 with Graves' ophthalmopathy and approximately 57 with stable Graves' hyperthyroidism. The investigation overall reported the following: Most expanded thyroid clonotypes (frequency above 0.001) were also detected in blood, a finding suggesting that blood repertoires may reflect thyroid immune responses. In cross-validation, a model built on a 13 V-J signature told ophthalmopathy apart from stable hyperthyroidism with 87.88% sensitivity and 81% to 82% specificity, and in testing the same model reached 80%/75%. No statistical method was used to set the sample size in advance, and investigators knew the group allocation. In validation, the model predicted progression to ophthalmopathy with roughly 70% sensitivity and about 73% specificity, a median of 6.5 months before onset.

A patient counted as having stable Graves' hyperthyroidism if no progression to ophthalmopathy occurred over 18 months of follow-up. Hyperthyroidism patients were newly diagnosed, had a disease duration of under 2 months, and were aged 18 to 65 years. Any patient with an uncontrolled infection, another autoimmune disease, pregnancy or lactation was excluded. Diagnoses were based on clinical symptoms, serum thyroxine and TRAb, thyroid ultrasound and orbital computed tomography. PBMCs were isolated from about 9.1 ml of fresh peripheral blood by Ficoll-Paque density gradient centrifugation. Total RNA was extracted with Trizol reagent, and quality was checked on an Agilent 2100 Bioanalyzer. Of note for this clonotype: It has no known antigen specificity. Base quality data are lacking; no much larger clone is found one base away.

The TCR beta CDR3 regions were amplified from RNA transcripts. The TCR CDR3 was subjected to a first round of RT-PCR using the HTBI primer set and the Qiagen OneStep RT-PCR kit. A second multiplex PCR round built the libraries, followed by size selection and purification. The libraries were sequenced on an Illumina HiSeq2000 using paired-end 100 bp reads. The original methods were these. SOAPnuke was used to process the raw data, removing reads that contained adapters or uncalled bases, had a mean Phred below 15, or lacked an exact match to the constant primer or identifier. COPE v1.2.5 was used to merge the high-quality paired reads, and each unique nucleotide sequence was defined as a clonotype. MiTCR v1.1 was used to align the clonotypes against IMGT TRBV, TRBD and TRBJ reference segments. Analysis was restricted to V-J combinations with a frequency above 0.0001, which covered approximately 99% of repertoires. The TCS score was defined as the ratio of F50 (clonal expansion) to E x V (chaos), calculated using BLOSUM62-based TCRdist between CDR3 peptides within each V-J. Welch's t-statistics and random forest reduced 514 V-J features to roughly 13, which were used in a naive Bayes classifier (R e1071). TCRdb reprocessed the public reads (quality trimming at Q25 with fastp, clone calling with MiXCR) and kept in-frame beta chains. Identical CDR3 protein sequences are pooled into one entry, listed with their most common genes and DNA. TCRdb assigned the V and J calls; the authors' analysis was not used. Recorded for this sample are hundreds of thousands of distinct CDR3 sequences; approximately 14% of them occurred a single time. Together, the top ten hold 9.5% to 13% of the sample.

Per the germline V gene, MNHEY is the CDR1 and SVGEGT is the CDR2. Here V drops 2 bases and J drops 2 bases, and the junction holds 7 bases not matched to any gene. The CDR3 starts with the cysteine, ends with the phenylalanine, and has 18 residues. The DNA shown is the 54-base CDR3, in frame from base 1. The V gene is TRBV6-2 or TRBV6-3 and the J gene is TRBJ2-6, with TRBD2 matching 9 junction bases. The sequence was obtained from a woman under 30 with Graves' hyperthyroidism. The sample was blood. The CDR3 sequence is CASSYATSGFAGANVLTF. The DNA is TGTGCCAGCAGTTACGCGACTAGCGGCTTCGCTGGGGCCAACGTCCTGACTTTC.